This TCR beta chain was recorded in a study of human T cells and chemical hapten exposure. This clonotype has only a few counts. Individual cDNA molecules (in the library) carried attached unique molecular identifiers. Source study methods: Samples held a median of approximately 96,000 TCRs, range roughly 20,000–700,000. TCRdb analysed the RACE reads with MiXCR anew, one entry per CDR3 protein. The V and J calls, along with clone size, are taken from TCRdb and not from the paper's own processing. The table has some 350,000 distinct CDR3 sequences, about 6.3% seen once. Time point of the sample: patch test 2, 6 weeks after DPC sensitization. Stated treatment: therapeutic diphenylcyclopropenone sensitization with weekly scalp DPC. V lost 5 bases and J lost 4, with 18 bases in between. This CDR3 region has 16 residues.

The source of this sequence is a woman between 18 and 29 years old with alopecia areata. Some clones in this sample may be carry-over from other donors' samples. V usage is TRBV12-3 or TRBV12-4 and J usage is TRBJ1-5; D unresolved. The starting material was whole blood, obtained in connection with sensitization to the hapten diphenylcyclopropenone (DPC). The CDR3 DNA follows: TGTGCCAGCAGTCCGGGCAGTCTTATGCGGAATCAGCCCCAGCATTTT. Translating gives CASSPGSLMRNQPQHF.